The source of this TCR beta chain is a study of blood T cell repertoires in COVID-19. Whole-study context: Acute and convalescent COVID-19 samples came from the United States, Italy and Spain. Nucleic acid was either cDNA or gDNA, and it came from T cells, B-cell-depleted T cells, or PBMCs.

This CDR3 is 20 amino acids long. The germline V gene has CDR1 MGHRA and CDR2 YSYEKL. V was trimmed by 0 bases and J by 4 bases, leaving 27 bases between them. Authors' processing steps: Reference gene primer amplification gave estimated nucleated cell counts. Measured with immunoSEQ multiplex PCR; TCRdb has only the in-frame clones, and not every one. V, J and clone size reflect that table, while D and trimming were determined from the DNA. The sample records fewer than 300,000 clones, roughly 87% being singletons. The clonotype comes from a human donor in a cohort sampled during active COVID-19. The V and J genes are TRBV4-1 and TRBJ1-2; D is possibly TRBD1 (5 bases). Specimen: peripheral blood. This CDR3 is CASSQDVALGGKTRIYGYTF. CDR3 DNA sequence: TGCGCCAGCAGCCAAGACGTCGCCCTGGGGGGGAAAACGAGGATCTATGGCTACACCTTC.